This T cell receptor beta chain was identified during a study of shared clonotypes between healthy human individuals. Here immunoSEQ multiplex PCR was the method, and the copy in TCRdb shows in-frame clones only, minus some. In the table there are over a million clones, about four fifths of which are singletons. Study-wide results and caveats: Shared clonotypes: approximately 5.3% naive CD4, under 4% naive CD8, less than 2.5% memory CD4, under 0.45% memory CD8.

Worth noting for this clone: Its antigen is not identified.

The germline CDR1 and CDR2 sequences are SNHLY and FYNNEI. Trimming pared 2 bases from V and 7 bases from J, leaving 11 bases between. This CDR3 has 13 residues. In the CD4+ fraction, cells were divided into CD45RA+ naive and CD45RA-negative memory subsets. The chain recombines TRBV2 with TRBJ1-2; weak D call: TRBD1 (6 bases). The clonotype was recovered from a man aged 18 to 29 in good health. Some clones in this sample may be carry-over from other donors' samples. The sample consisted of memory CD4+ T cells from PBMCs. Stated subset: CD45RA-negative fraction. DNA for the CDR3: TGTGCCAGCAGTGAAACAGGGATGGGTGGCTACACCTTC. This gives the protein CASSETGMGGYTF.